Following are 6 T cell receptor beta chains from one sample sequenced in a study of CD8 T cells in Susac syndrome. Reverse transcription of about 0.5 to 1 ug RNA was carried out with random hexamers. Each CDR3 protein is one row after TCRdb ran MiXCR on the immunoSEQ multiplex PCR reads. The table includes about 250,000 distinct CDR3 sequences, 93% detected once. The sequenced sample was CD4+ T cells from PBMCs. All receptors come from a human donor with multiple sclerosis.

The V gene is TRBV18, the J gene TRBJ2-7; D is perhaps TRBD1 (6 bases). From germline, CDR1 is KGHSH and CDR2 LQKENI. This CDR3 is built from 14 residues. Trimming shortened V by 5 bases and J by 3 bases, and 14 bases separated the two germline ends. CDR3 sequence reads: CASSVIQGNYEQYF. CDR3 nucleotide sequence: TGTGCCAGCTCAGTAATCCAGGGGAACTACGAGCAGTACTTC.

CDR3 DNA sequence: TGCAGTGCTATCTCCCAGGGGATCCAGTACTTC. Translated, it gives CSAISQGIQYF. The V and J genes are TRBV20-1 and TRBJ2-4; the D gene is possibly TRBD1 (6 bases). Between the trimmed V and J ends, which lost 4 bases and 13 bases, there was a span of 14 bases. Germline CDR1 DFQATT, CDR2 SNEGSKA (reference sequence). The CDR3 totals 11 residues.

The chain has TRBV19 and TRBJ1-1; the D is unclear. This CDR3 has 16 residues. The germline V and J ends were trimmed by 5 bases and 0 bases, with 16 bases remaining between them. The V gene's germline CDR1 is LNHDA and CDR2 SQIVND (reference sequence). DNA of the CDR3: TGTGCCAGTAGTCCCCCCGGCCGACGCTTGAACACTGAAGCTTTCTTT. It translates to CASSPPGRRLNTEAFF.

The chain uses TRBV20-1 and TRBJ2-1; TRBD2 might be the D (5 bases). The CDR3 has 16 residues. With 1 base removed from V and 8 bases from J, the gap between germline ends came to 21 bases. In germline, CDR1 is DFQATT, CDR2 SNEGSKA (reference sequence). CDR3 nucleotides: TGCAGTGCTAGAGCTGGGGAGCGCCTACGACAAGATGAGCAGTTCTTC. Amino acids: CSARAGERLRQDEQFF.

The CDR3 region is CSVLGQTAGTEAFF. Here the CDR3 DNA reads TGCAGCGTCCTTGGACAGACAGCGGGCACTGAAGCTTTCTTT. The chain has TRBV29-1 and TRBJ1-1; possibly TRBD1 for D (6 bases). CDR1 is SQVTM, CDR2 ANQGSEA, per germline. The CDR3 sequence is 14 residues long. Between the trimmed V and J ends, which lost 6 bases and 4 bases, there was a span of 18 bases.

This clonotype was seen once. The chain couples TRBV15 to TRBJ2-3; no definite D call. Per the germline V gene, CDR1 is LNHNV and CDR2 is YYDKDF (reference sequence). With 6 bases removed from V and 1 base from J, the gap between germline ends came to 11 bases. There are 14 residues in the CDR3. The CDR3 DNA follows: TGTGCCACCAGGTCGAGCCGGGGCACAGATACGCAGTATTTT. It is translated as CATRSSRGTDTQYF. Full variable domain (rest looked up from reference TRBV15 and TRBJ2-3): DAMVIQNPRYQVTQFGKPVTLSCSQTLNHNVMYWYQQKSSQAPKLLFHYYDKDFNNEADTPDNFQSRRPNTSFCFLDIRSPGLGDTAMYLCATRSSRGTDTQYFGPGTRLTVL.